Each of the 3 T cell receptor beta chains below was sequenced from the same sample in a study of beta chain features in type 1 diabetes. Study outcomes and limitations: People with Type 1 diabetes carried modestly yet significantly shorter TCRB CDR3s in all four CD4+ subsets.

No antigen is known for these receptors. Isolated RNA was reverse transcribed in full, so expressed TCRB transcripts were sequenced. Clones were sequenced by immunoSEQ multiplex PCR, and TCRdb holds only the in-frame ones, with some missing. The sample lists fewer than 400,000 clones; roughly a tenth were seen once. The specimen was central memory CD4+ T cells from blood. Receptors were obtained from a man younger than 40 with type 1 diabetes.

The V call is TRBV27, the J call TRBJ1-6; 9 bases are shared with TRBD1. Germline CDR1 and CDR2: MNHEY and SMNVEV (reference sequence). V was pared by 5 bases and J by 7 bases, with 3 bases of the junction left unmatched. The CDR3 has 14 residues. DNA of the CDR3: TGTGCCAGCAGTCGGGGACAGGGAAATTCACCCCTCCACTTT. The encoded protein is CASSRGQGNSPLHF.

This clone has a count of ten or more. The gene calls are TRBV6-6 and TRBJ1-1, with unresolved D. Per germline, CDR1 MNHNY and CDR2 SVGAGI (reference sequence). V lost 9 bases, J lost 11 bases, and 19 bases lay in between. The CDR3 runs to 12 residues. CDR3 protein: CASNSDGVRAFF. The DNA for the CDR3 is TGTGCCAGTAACTCGGATGGGGTAAGGGCTTTCTTT.

This clone has just a few counts. The rearrangement uses TRBV4-2 and TRBJ1-1, with 8 bases lining up with TRBD1. The trim removed 3 bases at V and 1 base at J, leaving 7 bases unmatched. Germline-derived CDR1 and CDR2 are LGHNA and YNFKEQ. CDR3 length: 16 amino acids. The CDR3 DNA is TGTGCCAGCAGCCAGGTCGGACAGGGATGGAACACTGAAGCTTTCTTT. It codes for CASSQVGQGWNTEAFF.